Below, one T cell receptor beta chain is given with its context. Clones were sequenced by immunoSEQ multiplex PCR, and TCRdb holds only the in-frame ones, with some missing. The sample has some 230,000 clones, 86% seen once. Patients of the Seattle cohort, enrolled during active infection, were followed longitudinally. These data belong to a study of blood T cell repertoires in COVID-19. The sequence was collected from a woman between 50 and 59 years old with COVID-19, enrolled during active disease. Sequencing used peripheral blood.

The CDR3 DNA follows: TGTGCCAGCAGCTTAGGGTTGGAGTATAATTCACCCCTCCACTTT. Amino acids: CASSLGLEYNSPLHF. The chain uses TRBV7-8 and TRBJ1-6; D remains ambiguous. This CDR3 spans 15 amino acids. CDR1 is SGHVS, CDR2 FQNEAQ, per germline. V dropped 1 base and J dropped 4 bases, with 8 bases sitting between them.